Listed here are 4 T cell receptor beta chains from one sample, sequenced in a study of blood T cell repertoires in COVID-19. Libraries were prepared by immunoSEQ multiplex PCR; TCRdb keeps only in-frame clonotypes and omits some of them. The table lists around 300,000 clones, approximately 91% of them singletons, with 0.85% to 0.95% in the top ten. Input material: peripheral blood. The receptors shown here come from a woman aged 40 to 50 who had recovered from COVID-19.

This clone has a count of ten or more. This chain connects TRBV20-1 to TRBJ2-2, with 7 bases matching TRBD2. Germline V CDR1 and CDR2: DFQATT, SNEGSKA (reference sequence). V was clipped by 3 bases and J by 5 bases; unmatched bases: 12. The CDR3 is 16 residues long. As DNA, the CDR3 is TGCAGTGCTAGTTCCCCCAGCGGGGTGGGAACCGGGGAGCTGTTTTTT. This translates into CSASSPSGVGTGELFF.

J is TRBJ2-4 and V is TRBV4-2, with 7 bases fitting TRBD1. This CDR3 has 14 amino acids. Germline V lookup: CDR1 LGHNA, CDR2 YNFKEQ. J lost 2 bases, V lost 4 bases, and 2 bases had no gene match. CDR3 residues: CASSPTGTKNIQYF. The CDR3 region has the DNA TGTGCCAGCAGCCCGACAGGGACCAAAAACATTCAGTACTTC.

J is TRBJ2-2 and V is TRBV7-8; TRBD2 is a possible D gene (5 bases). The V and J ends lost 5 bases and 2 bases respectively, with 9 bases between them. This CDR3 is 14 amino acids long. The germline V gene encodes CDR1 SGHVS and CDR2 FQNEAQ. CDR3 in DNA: TGTGCCAGCAGCGAGGGTCCTAACACCGGGGAGCTGTTTTTT. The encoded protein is CASSEGPNTGELFF.

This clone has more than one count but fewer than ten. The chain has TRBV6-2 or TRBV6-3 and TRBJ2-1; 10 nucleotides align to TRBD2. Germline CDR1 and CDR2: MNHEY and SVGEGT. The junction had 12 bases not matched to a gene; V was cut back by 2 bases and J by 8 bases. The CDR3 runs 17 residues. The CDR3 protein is CASSYMVWTSGFDEQFF. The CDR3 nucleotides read TGTGCCAGCAGTTACATGGTCTGGACTAGCGGCTTCGATGAGCAGTTCTTC.